This TCR beta chain was documented in a study of T cell responses to AZD1222 COVID-19 vaccine. V lost 5 bases and J 4 bases, leaving 14 bases between the germline ends. CDR3 length: 14 amino acids. The germline gives CDR1 MNHEY, CDR2 SMNVEV (reference sequence). Data came from immunoSEQ multiplex PCR; TCRdb stores just in-frame clones and leaves some out. This table holds over 110,000 clones, 92% found once. The sample in question was peripheral blood, obtained 28 days after the second AZD1222 dose. The chain joins TRBV27 to TRBJ1-2; D is uncertain. The TCR originated in an adult who received the AZD1222 COVID-19 vaccine. The CDR3 nucleotides read TGTGCCAGCAGTCCCTGGTCGAATCTCTATGGCTACACCTTC. This sequence encodes CASSPWSNLYGYTF.